This TCR beta chain was captured by sequencing in a study of blood T cell repertoires in COVID-19. In the study's own analysis: Reference gene primer amplification yielded estimated nucleated cell counts. Profiled with immunoSEQ multiplex PCR; TCRdb holds only in-frame clones, not every one. V and J calls and clone size follow that table, whereas D and trimming were derived from the DNA. The table lists over 300,000 clones, 83% of them singletons, with approximately 1.1% in the top ten. Deletions cut 1 base from V and 9 bases from J, with 7 bases between. CDR3 length equals 13 residues. Germline V CDR1 and CDR2: KGHSH, LQKENI.

Input material: peripheral blood. The chain joins TRBV18 to TRBJ1-6; weak D call: TRBD1 (6 bases). The TCR originated in a woman between 45 and 65 years old with acute or convalescent COVID-19. The CDR3 DNA reads as TGTGCCAGCTCACCACGGACAGCTTCACCCCTCCACTTT. It specifies CASSPRTASPLHF.